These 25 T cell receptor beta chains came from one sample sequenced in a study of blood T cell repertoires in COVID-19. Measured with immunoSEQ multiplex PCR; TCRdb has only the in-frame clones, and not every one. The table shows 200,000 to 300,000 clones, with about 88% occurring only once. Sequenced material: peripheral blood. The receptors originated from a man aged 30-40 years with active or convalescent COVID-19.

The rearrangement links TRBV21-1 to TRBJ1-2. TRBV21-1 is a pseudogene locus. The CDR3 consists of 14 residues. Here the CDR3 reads CASSKSHRGADDTF. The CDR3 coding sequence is TGTGCCAGCAGCAAATCACACCGCGGGGCGGACGACACCTTC.

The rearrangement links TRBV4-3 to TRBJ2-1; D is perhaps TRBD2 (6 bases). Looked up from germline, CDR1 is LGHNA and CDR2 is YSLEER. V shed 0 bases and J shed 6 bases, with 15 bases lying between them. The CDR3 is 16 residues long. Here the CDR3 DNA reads TGCGCCAGCAGCCAAGAGGGAGGCCTTTGGGCCAATGAGCAGTTCTTC. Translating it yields CASSQEGGLWANEQFF.

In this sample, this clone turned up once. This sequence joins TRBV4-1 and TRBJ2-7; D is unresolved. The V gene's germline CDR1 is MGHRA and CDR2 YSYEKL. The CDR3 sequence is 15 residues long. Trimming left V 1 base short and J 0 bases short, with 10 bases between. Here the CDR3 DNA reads TGCGCCAGCAGCCAAGGGCTGCACAGCTCCTACGAGCAGTACTTC. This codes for CASSQGLHSSYEQYF.

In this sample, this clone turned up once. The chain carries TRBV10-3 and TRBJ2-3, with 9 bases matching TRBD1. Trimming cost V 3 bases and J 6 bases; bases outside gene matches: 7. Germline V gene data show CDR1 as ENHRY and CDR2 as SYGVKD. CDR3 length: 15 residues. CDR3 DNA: TGTGCCATCAGTGAACCCACAGGGGGCGCGGATACGCAGTATTTT. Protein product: CAISEPTGGADTQYF.

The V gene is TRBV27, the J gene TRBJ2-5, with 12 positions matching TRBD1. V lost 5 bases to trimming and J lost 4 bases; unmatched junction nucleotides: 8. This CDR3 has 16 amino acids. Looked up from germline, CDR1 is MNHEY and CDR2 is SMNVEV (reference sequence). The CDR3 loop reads CASSRDRGRVGETQYF. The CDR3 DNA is TGTGCCAGCAGTCGGGACAGGGGGCGCGTAGGAGAGACCCAGTACTTC.

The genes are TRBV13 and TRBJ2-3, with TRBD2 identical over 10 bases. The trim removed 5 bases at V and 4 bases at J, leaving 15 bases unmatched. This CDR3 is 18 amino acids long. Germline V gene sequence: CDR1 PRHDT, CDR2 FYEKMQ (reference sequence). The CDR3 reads CASSPGGNSGGLADTQYF. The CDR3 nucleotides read TGTGCCAGCAGCCCAGGAGGTAATAGCGGGGGGCTGGCAGATACGCAGTATTTT.

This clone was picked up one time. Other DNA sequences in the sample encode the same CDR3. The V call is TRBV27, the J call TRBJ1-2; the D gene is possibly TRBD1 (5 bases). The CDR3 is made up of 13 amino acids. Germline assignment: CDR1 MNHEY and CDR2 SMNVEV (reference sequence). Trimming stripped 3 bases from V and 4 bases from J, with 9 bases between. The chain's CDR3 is CASSLGQGYGYTF. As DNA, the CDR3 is TGTGCCAGCAGTTTGGGCCAGGGCTATGGCTACACCTTC.

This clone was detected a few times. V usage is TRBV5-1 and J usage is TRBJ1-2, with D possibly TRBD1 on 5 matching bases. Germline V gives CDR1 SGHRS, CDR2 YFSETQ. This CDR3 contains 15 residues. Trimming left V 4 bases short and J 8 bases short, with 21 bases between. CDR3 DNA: TGCGCCAGCAGCGTGGAATACCTCAGGGATAGCGGCTACACCTTC. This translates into CASSVEYLRDSGYTF.

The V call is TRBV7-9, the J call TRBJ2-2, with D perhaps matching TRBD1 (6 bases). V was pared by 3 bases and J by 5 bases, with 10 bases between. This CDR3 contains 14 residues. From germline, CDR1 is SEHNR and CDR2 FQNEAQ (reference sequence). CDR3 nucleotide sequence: TGTGCCAGCAGCTTGGACAGTCTAACCGGGGAGCTGTTTTTT. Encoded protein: CASSLDSLTGELFF.

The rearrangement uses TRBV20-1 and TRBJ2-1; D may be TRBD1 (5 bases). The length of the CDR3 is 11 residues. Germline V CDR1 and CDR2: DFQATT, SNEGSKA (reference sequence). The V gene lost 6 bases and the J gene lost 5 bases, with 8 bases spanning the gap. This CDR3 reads CSAMDNNEQFF. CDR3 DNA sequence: TGCAGTGCAATGGACAACAATGAGCAGTTCTTC.

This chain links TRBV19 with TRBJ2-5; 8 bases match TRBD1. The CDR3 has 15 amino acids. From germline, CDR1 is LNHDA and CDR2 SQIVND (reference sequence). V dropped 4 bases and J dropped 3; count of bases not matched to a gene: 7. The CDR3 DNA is TGTGCCAGTAGTACAACTGAGGACAGGGAAGAGACCCAGTACTTC. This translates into CASSTTEDREETQYF.

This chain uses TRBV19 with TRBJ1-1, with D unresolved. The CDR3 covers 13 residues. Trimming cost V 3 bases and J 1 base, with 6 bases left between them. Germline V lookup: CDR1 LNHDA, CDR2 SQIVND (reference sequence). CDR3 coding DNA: TGTGCCAGTAGTATGACGGGGAACACTGAAGCTTTCTTT. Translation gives CASSMTGNTEAFF.

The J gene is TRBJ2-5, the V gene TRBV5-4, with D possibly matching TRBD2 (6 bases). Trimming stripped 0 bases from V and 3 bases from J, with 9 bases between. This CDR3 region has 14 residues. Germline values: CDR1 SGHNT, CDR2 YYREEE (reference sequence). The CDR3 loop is CASSLDGGEETQYF. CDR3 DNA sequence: TGTGCCAGCAGCTTGGATGGAGGGGAAGAGACCCAGTACTTC.

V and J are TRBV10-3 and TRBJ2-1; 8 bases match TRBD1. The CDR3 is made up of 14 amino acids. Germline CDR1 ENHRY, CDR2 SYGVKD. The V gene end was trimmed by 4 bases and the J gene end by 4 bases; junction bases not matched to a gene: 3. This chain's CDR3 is CAISGQGQYNEQFF. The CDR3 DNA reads TGTGCCATCAGTGGACAGGGGCAATACAATGAGCAGTTCTTC.

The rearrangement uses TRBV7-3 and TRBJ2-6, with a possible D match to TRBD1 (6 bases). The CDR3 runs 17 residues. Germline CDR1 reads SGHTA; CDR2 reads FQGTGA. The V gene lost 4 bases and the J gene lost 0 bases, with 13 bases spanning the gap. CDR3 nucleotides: TGTGCCAGCAGCTATTTGGGGGCCCTCTCTGGGGCCAACGTCCTGACTTTC. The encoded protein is CASSYLGALSGANVLTF.

The CDR3 DNA reads TGTGCCAGCAGTTTGGGCCCCGTAGGCTACACCTTC. Translating it yields CASSLGPVGYTF. V is TRBV12-3 or TRBV12-4 and J is TRBJ1-2; no clear D gene. The CDR3 runs 12 residues. With 3 bases removed from V and 8 bases from J, the gap between germline ends came to 10 bases.

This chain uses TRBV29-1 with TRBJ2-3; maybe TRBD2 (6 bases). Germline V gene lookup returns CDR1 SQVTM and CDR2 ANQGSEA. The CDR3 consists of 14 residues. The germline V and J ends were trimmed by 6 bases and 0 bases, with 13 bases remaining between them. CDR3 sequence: CSVGRDFSTDTQYF. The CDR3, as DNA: TGCAGCGTAGGTCGGGACTTCAGCACAGATACGCAGTATTTT.

CDR3 DNA sequence: TGTGCCAGCAGCTGGGGGACAGGGGAAGTCTCCTACGAGCAGTACTTC. As protein: CASSWGTGEVSYEQYF. This chain links TRBV5-6 with TRBJ2-7; 10 bases match TRBD1. The CDR3 contains 16 residues. J lost 0 bases, V lost 3 bases, and 6 bases had no gene match. Germline values: CDR1 SGHDT, CDR2 YYEEEE.

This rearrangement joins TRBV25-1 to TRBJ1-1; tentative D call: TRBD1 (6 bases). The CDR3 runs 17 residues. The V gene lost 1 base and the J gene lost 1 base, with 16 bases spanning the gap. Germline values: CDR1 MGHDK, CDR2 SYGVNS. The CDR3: CASSEFFLQGSNTEAFF. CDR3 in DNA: TGTGCCAGCAGTGAATTTTTCCTACAGGGCTCGAACACTGAAGCTTTCTTT.

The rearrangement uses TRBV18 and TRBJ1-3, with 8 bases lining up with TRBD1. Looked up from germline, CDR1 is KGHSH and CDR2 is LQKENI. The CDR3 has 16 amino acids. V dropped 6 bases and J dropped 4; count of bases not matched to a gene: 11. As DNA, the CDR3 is TGTGCCAGCTCGGCGAGACAGGGGACCGAAGGAAACACCATATATTTT. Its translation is CASSARQGTEGNTIYF.

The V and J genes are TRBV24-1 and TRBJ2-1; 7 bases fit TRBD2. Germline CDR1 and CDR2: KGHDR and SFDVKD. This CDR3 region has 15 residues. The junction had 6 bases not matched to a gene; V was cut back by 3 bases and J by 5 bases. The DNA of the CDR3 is TGTGCCACCAGTGATGGGGGGGGGACTGACAATGAGCAGTTCTTC. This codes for CATSDGGGTDNEQFF.

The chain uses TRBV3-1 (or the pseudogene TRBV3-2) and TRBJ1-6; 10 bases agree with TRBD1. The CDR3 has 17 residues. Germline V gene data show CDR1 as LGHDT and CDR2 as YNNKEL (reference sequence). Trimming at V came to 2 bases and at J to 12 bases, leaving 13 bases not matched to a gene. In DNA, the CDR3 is TGTGCCAGCAGCCAACCGGACCGGGACAGGGGTGGAGGACCCCTCCACTTT. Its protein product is CASSQPDRDRGGGPLHF.

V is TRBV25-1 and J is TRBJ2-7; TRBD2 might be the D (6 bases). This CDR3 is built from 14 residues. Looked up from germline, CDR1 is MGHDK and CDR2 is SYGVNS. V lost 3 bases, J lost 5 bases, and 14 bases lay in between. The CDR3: CASSEGWTIDEQYF. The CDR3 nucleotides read TGTGCCAGCAGTGAGGGGTGGACTATCGACGAGCAGTACTTC.

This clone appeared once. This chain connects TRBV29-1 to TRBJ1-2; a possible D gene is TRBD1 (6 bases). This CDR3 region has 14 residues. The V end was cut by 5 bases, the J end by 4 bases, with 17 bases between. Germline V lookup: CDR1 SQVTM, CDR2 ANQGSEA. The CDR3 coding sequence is TGCAGCGTTTCGCGGGGGGCATCCACCTATGGCTACACCTTC. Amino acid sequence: CSVSRGASTYGYTF.

CDR3 bases: TGTGCCAGCAGCGTCGGACAGATCCAAGAGACCCAGTACTTC. Translation: CASSVGQIQETQYF. The chain uses TRBV5-4 and TRBJ2-5; maybe TRBD1 (6 bases). The CDR3 covers 14 residues. The germline V and J ends were trimmed by 4 bases and 1 base, with 11 bases remaining between them. Germline V gene lookup returns CDR1 SGHNT and CDR2 YYREEE (reference sequence). The full variable domain, its missing parts supplied by reference TRBV5-4 and TRBJ2-5, is ETGVTQSPTHLIKTRGQQVTLRCSSQSGHNTVSWYQQALGQGPQFIFQYYREEENGRGNFPPRFSGLQFPNYSSELNVNALELDDSALYLCASSVGQIQETQYFGPGTRLLVL.